These 23 T cell receptor beta chains share one sample of origin, sequenced in a study of early T cells in non-severe SARS-CoV-2 infection. TCRdb reanalysed the 5' RACE reads using MiXCR and keeps one entry per CDR3 protein. The table has roughly 70,000 distinct CDR3 sequences, more than 15% seen once. Specimen: whole blood, collected at baseline. These receptors all come from an adult who was a healthcare worker with PCR-confirmed SARS-CoV-2 infection or an uninfected control (not recorded which).

The sample holds many counts of this clonotype. The chain employs TRBV12-3 or TRBV12-4 and TRBJ2-1; the D is unclear. Trimming cost V 7 bases and J 9 bases, with 7 bases left between them. The CDR3 has 10 residues. The CDR3 nucleotides read TGTGCCAGCATGGAAGGTGAGCAGTTCTTC. This encodes CASMEGEQFF.

This clonotype has just a few counts. The chain recombines TRBV14 with TRBJ1-1; no definite D call. Trimming took off 4 bases at V and 1 base at J, with 10 bases between the two ends. Germline CDR1 and CDR2: SGHDN and FVKESK. The CDR3 spans 14 residues. The CDR3 sequence is CASSRAGGNTEAFF. The CDR3 DNA reads as TGTGCCAGCAGCCGAGCCGGCGGGAACACTGAAGCTTTCTTT.

This clonotype was seen only a few times. The V gene is TRBV6-6, the J gene TRBJ2-7, with no clear D. Per germline, CDR1 MNHNY and CDR2 SVGAGI (reference sequence). V dropped 2 bases and J dropped 5 bases, with 13 bases sitting between them. There are 14 residues in the CDR3. The CDR3 region has the DNA TGTGCCAGCAGTTACAAGGGCTTTGGCCACGAGCAGTACTTC. Translating it yields CASSYKGFGHEQYF.

A few counts support this clonotype. J is TRBJ2-7 and V is TRBV6-2 or TRBV6-3; TRBD2 agrees at 11 bases. V lost 8 bases, J lost 5 bases, and 11 bases stayed unmatched. Germline lookup yields CDR1 MNHEY and CDR2 SVGEGT. The CDR3 covers 15 residues. The CDR3 nucleotides read TGTGCCAGCGGAAGGTCGACTAGCGGGAACAACGAGCAGTACTTC. Protein product: CASGRSTSGNNEQYF.

This clonotype came up a few times. V gene TRBV27 combines with J gene TRBJ1-1, with TRBD1 identical over 9 bases. The CDR3 is 14 residues long. CDR1 and CDR2 from the germline V gene are MNHEY and SMNVEV (reference sequence). V was pared by 6 bases and J by 4 bases, with 6 bases of the junction left unmatched. This CDR3 reads CASRHRDRATEAFF. The CDR3 nucleotides read TGTGCCAGCAGGCACCGGGACAGGGCCACTGAAGCTTTCTTT.

The genes are TRBV14 and TRBJ2-7, with D hard to call. CDR1 is SGHDN, CDR2 FVKESK, per germline. Trimming removed 0 bases from V and 4 bases from J, with 4 bases in between. The CDR3 totals 12 residues. The chain's CDR3 is CASSQEWYEQYF. CDR3 in DNA: TGTGCCAGCAGCCAAGAGTGGTACGAGCAGTACTTC.

This sequence joins TRBV5-5 and TRBJ1-3; TRBD1 might be the D (5 bases). The CDR3 extends over 15 amino acids. CDR1 is SGHKS and CDR2 is YYEKEE in the germline V gene (reference sequence). Trimming pared 4 bases from V and 4 bases from J, leaving 15 bases between. The CDR3 region is CASSEQVTPGNTIYF. CDR3 sequence (DNA): TGTGCCAGCAGCGAACAGGTAACGCCCGGAAACACCATATATTTT.

This clonotype was detected many times. J is TRBJ2-2 and V is TRBV29-1; D is possibly TRBD2 (5 bases). Trimming removed 4 bases at V and 0 bases at J, with 12 bases between. The CDR3 loop spans 15 amino acids. CDR1 and CDR2 (germline): SQVTM, ANQGSEA. The CDR3: CSVGLGGANTGELFF. The CDR3 coding sequence is TGCAGCGTTGGCCTTGGAGGAGCGAACACCGGGGAGCTGTTTTTT.

The chain employs TRBV28 and TRBJ1-5; no firm D call. This CDR3 comprises 13 residues. Germline CDR1 and CDR2: MDHEN and SYDVKM. V was shortened by 5 bases and J by 3 bases, with 8 bases between the two germline ends. CDR3 bases: TGTGCCAGCAGTCCGACGGTCAATCAGCCCCAGCATTTT. Protein sequence: CASSPTVNQPQHF. The full variable domain, rest sourced from reference TRBV28 and TRBJ1-5, is DVKVTQSSRYLVKRTGEKVFLECVQDMDHENMFWYRQDPGLGLRLIYFSYDVKMKEKGDIPEGYSVSREKKERFSLILESASTNQTSMYLCASSPTVNQPQHFGDGTRLSIL.

This sequence joins TRBV10-1 and TRBJ2-5; D could derive from TRBD1 or TRBD2 (5 bases each). The CDR3 runs to 11 residues. V was clipped by 8 bases and J by 5 bases, with 9 bases between them. Germline CDR1 and CDR2: WNHNN and SYGVQD (reference sequence). The DNA of the CDR3 is TGCGCCAGCGGGACCGGGGAGACCCAGTACTTC. Its protein product is CASGTGETQYF.

This sequence joins TRBV20-1 and TRBJ2-1; possibly TRBD1 or TRBD2 for D (6 bases each). Per the germline V gene, CDR1 is DFQATT and CDR2 is SNEGSKA (reference sequence). This CDR3 region has 16 residues. V shed 3 bases and J shed 3 bases, with 18 bases lying between them. CDR3 loop: CSASGGPPLLYNEQFF. The CDR3 DNA follows: TGCAGTGCTAGTGGGGGGCCTCCCTTACTCTACAATGAGCAGTTCTTC.

The CDR3 spells CASSYASPGGRGDTQYF. The DNA of the CDR3 is TGTGCCAGCAGTTACGCGTCTCCAGGGGGCAGAGGAGATACGCAGTATTTT. This chain uses TRBV6-2 or TRBV6-3 with TRBJ2-3; 8 bases fit TRBD1. The CDR3 runs 17 residues. V lost 2 bases, J lost 5 bases, and 12 bases stayed unmatched. Germline V gives CDR1 MNHEY, CDR2 SVGEGT.

This clonotype was detected only a few times. The rearrangement joins TRBV25-1 to TRBJ2-1; possibly TRBD2 for D (7 bases). From germline, CDR1 is MGHDK and CDR2 SYGVNS. The CDR3 runs to 12 residues. The germline V and J ends were trimmed by 6 bases and 16 bases, with 19 bases remaining between them. CDR3: CASSGGIRGSFF. The CDR3 DNA is TGTGCCAGCAGCGGGGGGATCAGGGGCTCATTCTTC.

The chain recombines TRBV20-1 with TRBJ2-7, with 13 bases aligning to TRBD2. J lost 0 bases, V lost 0 bases, and 14 bases had no gene match. The CDR3 has 20 residues. The V gene's germline CDR1 is DFQATT and CDR2 SNEGSKA (reference sequence). CDR3 bases: TGCAGTGCTAGAGATCGCAGAAGGACTAGCGGGGGCCTAAGCTCCTACGAGCAGTACTTC. Translated, it gives CSARDRRRTSGGLSSYEQYF.

In its sample, this clonotype was seen a few times. The J gene is TRBJ2-1, the V gene TRBV3-1, with 10 bases matching TRBD1. Unmatched junction bases numbered 6, after V lost 4 bases and J lost 6 bases. Germline V gene data show CDR1 as LGHDT and CDR2 as YNNKEL (reference sequence). The CDR3 runs 15 residues. CDR3 coding DNA: TGTGCCAGCAGCCTGACAGGGGGCGGGGGCAATGAGCAGTTCTTC. This translates into CASSLTGGGGNEQFF.

This clonotype has just a few counts. The chain combines TRBV12-3 or TRBV12-4 with TRBJ1-2; D is possibly TRBD1 (5 bases). V was clipped by 7 bases and J by 6 bases, with 18 bases between them. The CDR3 extends over 14 amino acids. The CDR3, as DNA: TGTGCCAGCACCTTAGGGGTTAGTACGGATGGCTACACCTTC. Translated: CASTLGVSTDGYTF.

This clonotype was recorded many times. The V and J genes are TRBV9 and TRBJ2-7; TRBD1 is a possible D gene (6 bases). Germline CDR1 is SGDLS and CDR2 is YYNGEE. The CDR3 length is 15 residues. Trimming removed 3 bases at V and 6 bases at J, with 19 bases between. The CDR3 sequence is CASSAPGHGVGEQYF. For the CDR3, the DNA is TGTGCCAGCAGCGCGCCGGGACATGGGGTCGGCGAGCAGTACTTC.

This rearrangement joins TRBV3-2 to TRBJ2-3; the table's D call TRBD2 went unverified against the DNA. TRBV3-2 is noted as a pseudogene. CDR3 length: 18 amino acids. The CDR3, as DNA: TGTGCCAGCATAAAGGGTCCCCTAGCGGGCCCCCACACAGATACGCAGTATTTT. As protein: CASIKGPLAGPHTDTQYF.

This clonotype was counted only a few times. J is TRBJ2-5 and V is TRBV29-1; 8 bases agree with TRBD1. CDR3 length: 13 residues. The V segment lost 6 bases and the J segment 5 bases; nucleotides outside the gene matches: 8. The V gene's germline CDR1 is SQVTM and CDR2 ANQGSEA. CDR3 nucleotide sequence: TGCAGCGTGGCGACAGGGGCCGGTGAGACCCAGTACTTC. Translated: CSVATGAGETQYF.

The rearrangement uses TRBV5-1 and TRBJ2-7, with TRBD1 as a possible D gene (6 bases). Germline CDR1 reads SGHRS; CDR2 reads YFSETQ. V lost 2 bases to trimming and J lost 3 bases, with 18 bases between them. The length of the CDR3 is 16 residues. CDR3 sequence: CASSFSRPGAGYEQYF. The CDR3 DNA reads TGCGCCAGCAGCTTCAGTAGGCCAGGGGCTGGCTACGAGCAGTACTTC. The full variable domain, rest sourced from reference TRBV5-1 and TRBJ2-7, is KAGVTQTPRYLIKTRGQQVTLSCSPISGHRSVSWYQQTPGQGLQFLFEYFSETQRNKGNFPGRFSGRQFSNSRSEMNVSTLELGDSALYLCASSFSRPGAGYEQYFGPGTRLTVT.

The J gene is TRBJ2-3, the V gene TRBV5-4, with 9 positions matching TRBD1. The germline V gene encodes CDR1 SGHNT and CDR2 YYREEE (reference sequence). The CDR3 consists of 15 residues. V dropped 3 bases and J dropped 6; count of bases not matched to a gene: 8. This chain's CDR3 is CASSSRQGTGDTQYF. The CDR3 DNA sequence: TGTGCCAGCAGCTCCCGACAGGGGACAGGGGATACGCAGTATTTT.

This clonotype was counted only a few times. V is TRBV11-3 and J is TRBJ2-1; 11 nucleotides match TRBD2. V lost 3 bases and J lost 4; bases outside the gene matches: 2. The CDR3 sequence is 15 residues long. CDR1 is SGHNT and CDR2 is YENEEA in the germline V gene. The CDR3 spells CASSFGTSGYNEQFF. The CDR3 DNA reads TGTGCCAGCAGCTTTGGGACTAGCGGATACAATGAGCAGTTCTTC.

The CDR3 loop is CASSYGGLVYNEQFF. CDR3 nucleotide sequence: TGTGCCAGCAGTTACGGGGGACTGGTCTACAATGAGCAGTTCTTC. This chain uses TRBV6-2 or TRBV6-3 with TRBJ2-1, with D possibly matching TRBD2 (6 bases). The germline V gene has CDR1 MNHEY and CDR2 SVGEGT. V was clipped by 2 bases and J by 3 bases, with 11 bases between them. The length of the CDR3 is 15 residues.